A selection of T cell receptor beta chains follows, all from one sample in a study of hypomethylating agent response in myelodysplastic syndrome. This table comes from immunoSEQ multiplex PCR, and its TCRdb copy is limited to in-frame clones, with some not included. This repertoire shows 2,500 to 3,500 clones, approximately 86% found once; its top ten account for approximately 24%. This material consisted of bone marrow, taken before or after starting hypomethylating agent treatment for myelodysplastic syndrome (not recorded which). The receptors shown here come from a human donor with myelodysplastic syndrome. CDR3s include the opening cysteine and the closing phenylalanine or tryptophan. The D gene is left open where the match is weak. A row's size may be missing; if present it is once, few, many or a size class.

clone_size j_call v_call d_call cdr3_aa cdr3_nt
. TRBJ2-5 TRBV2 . CASSVGGGYQETQYF TGTGCCAGCAGTGTTGGGGGGGGCTACCAAGAGACCCAGTACTTC
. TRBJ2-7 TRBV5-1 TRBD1 CASSVGQGSYEQYF TGCGCCAGCAGCGTGGGACAGGGGTCGTACGAGCAGTACTTC
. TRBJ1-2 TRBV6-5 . CASRPTGNGYTF TGTGCCAGCAGACCAACAGGGAACGGCTACACCTTC
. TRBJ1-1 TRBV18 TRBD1 CASSRSGTGGAWTEAFF TGTGCCAGCTCACGGTCCGGGACAGGGGGCGCATGGACTGAAGCTTTCTTT
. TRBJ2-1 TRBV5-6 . CASSLLSGVNEQFF TGTGCCAGCAGCCTCCTTTCAGGGGTCAATGAGCAGTTCTTC
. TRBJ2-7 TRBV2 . CASTSGYEQYF TGTGCCAGCACGTCGGGATACGAGCAGTACTTC
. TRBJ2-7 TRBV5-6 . CASSPGRSYEQYF TGTGCCAGCAGCCCGGGGCGGTCCTACGAGCAGTACTTC
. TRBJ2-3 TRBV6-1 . CASSEIRGRTDTQYF TGTGCCAGCAGTGAAATAAGGGGTAGGACAGATACGCAGTATTTT
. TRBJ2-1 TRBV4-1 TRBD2 CASSQEGAGGYNEQFF TGCGCCAGCAGCCAAGAAGGGGCGGGGGGTTACAATGAGCAGTTCTTC
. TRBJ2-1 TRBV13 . CASSPEGRVFYNEQFF TGTGCCAGCAGCCCCGAGGGACGAGTTTTCTACAATGAGCAGTTCTTC
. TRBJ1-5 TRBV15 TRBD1 CATSRGGRGLGNQPQHF TGTGCCACCAGCAGAGGAGGCAGGGGGCTGGGCAATCAGCCCCAGCATTTT
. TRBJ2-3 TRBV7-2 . CASSLAFGTQYF TGTGCCAGCAGCTTAGCGTTCGGTACGCAGTATTTT
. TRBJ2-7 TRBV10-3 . CAISDPGASAEQYF TGTGCCATCAGTGACCCGGGGGCTTCTGCCGAGCAGTACTTC
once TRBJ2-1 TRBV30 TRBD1 CAWSRRDSSYNEQFF TGTGCCTGGAGCCGCCGGGACAGCTCCTACAATGAGCAGTTCTTC
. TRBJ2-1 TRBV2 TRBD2 CASRPMGGDNEQFF TGTGCCAGCAGGCCCATGGGGGGGGACAATGAGCAGTTCTTC
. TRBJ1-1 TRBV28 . CASSRAGIGSNTEAFF TGTGCCAGCAGTCGGGCGGGGATCGGGAGCAACACTGAAGCTTTCTTT
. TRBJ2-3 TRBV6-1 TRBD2 CASSEFSLAKTDTQYF TGTGCCAGCAGTGAATTTTCACTAGCGAAGACAGATACGCAGTATTTT
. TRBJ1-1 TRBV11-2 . CASSLILGTEAFF TGTGCCAGCAGCCTTATCCTGGGCACTGAAGCTTTCTTT
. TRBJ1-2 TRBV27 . CASTSTAGDYGYTF TGTGCCAGCACCTCGACCGCGGGTGACTATGGCTACACCTTC
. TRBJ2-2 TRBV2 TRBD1 CASSPGQGGVGELFF TGTGCCAGCAGCCCGGGACAGGGGGGAGTCGGGGAGCTGTTTTTT
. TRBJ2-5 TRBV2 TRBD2 CASSLLAGGEETQYF TGTGCCAGCAGTCTACTAGCGGGGGGCGAAGAGACCCAGTACTTC
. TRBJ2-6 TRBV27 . CASSSPGPSGANVLTF TGTGCCAGCAGTTCCCCGGGACCCTCTGGGGCCAACGTCCTGACTTTC
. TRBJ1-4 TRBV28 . CASSLLVTATNEKLFF TGTGCCAGCAGTTTGCTGGTGACTGCAACTAATGAAAAACTGTTTTTT
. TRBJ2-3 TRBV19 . CASSAAEGSPSTDTQYF TGTGCCAGTAGTGCCGCCGAAGGCTCTCCTAGCACAGATACGCAGTATTTT
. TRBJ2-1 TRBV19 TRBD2 CASSTYSGGYNEQFF TGTGCCAGTAGTACCTATAGCGGGGGATACAATGAGCAGTTCTTC
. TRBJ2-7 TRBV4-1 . CASSQDYPGQSSYEQYF TGCGCCAGCAGCCAAGATTACCCCGGGCAGAGCTCCTACGAGCAGTACTTC
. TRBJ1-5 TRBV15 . CATSRDSPNQPQHF TGTGCCACCAGCAGAGATTCTCCGAATCAGCCCCAGCATTTT
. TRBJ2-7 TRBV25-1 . CASSDPQGWGYEQYF TGTGCCAGCAGTGACCCCCAGGGCTGGGGGTACGAGCAGTACTTC
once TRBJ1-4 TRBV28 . CASSPRTMTNEKLFF TGTGCCAGCAGCCCACGAACTATGACTAATGAAAAACTGTTTTTT
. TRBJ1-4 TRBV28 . CASTLGGALNNEKLFF TGTGCCAGCACCTTGGGGGGGGCCTTGAACAATGAAAAACTGTTTTTT
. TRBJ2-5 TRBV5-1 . CASSAFLGTETQYF TGCGCCAGCAGCGCCTTCCTGGGGACGGAGACCCAGTACTTC
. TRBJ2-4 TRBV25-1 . CARASVYSKLKNIQYF TGTGCCAGGGCCTCGGTCTATTCAAAACTCAAAAACATTCAGTACTTC
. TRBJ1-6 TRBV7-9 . CASTIGEYNSPLHF TGTGCCAGCACCATAGGAGAATATAATTCACCCCTCCACTTT
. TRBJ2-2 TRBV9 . CASSVVGAGTGELFF TGTGCCAGCAGCGTCGTGGGGGCGGGCACCGGGGAGCTGTTTTTT
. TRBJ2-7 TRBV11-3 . CASSPGGDEQYF TGTGCCAGCAGCCCCGGAGGGGACGAGCAGTACTTC
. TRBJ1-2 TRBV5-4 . CASSFNRADGYTF TGTGCCAGCAGCTTTAATAGGGCTGATGGCTACACCTTC
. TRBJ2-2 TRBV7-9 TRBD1 CASSSYRGTGELFF TGTGCCAGCAGCTCTTACAGGGGTACCGGGGAGCTGTTTTTT
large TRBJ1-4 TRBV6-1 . CASSVRGTNEKLFF TGTGCCAGCAGTGTACGGGGGACTAATGAAAAACTGTTTTTT
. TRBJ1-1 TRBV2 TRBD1 CASRGTGSGTEAFF TGTGCCAGCAGGGGGACAGGGTCGGGAACTGAAGCTTTCTTT
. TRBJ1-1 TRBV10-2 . CASSVGVTEAFF TGCGCCAGCAGTGTAGGGGTAACTGAAGCTTTCTTT
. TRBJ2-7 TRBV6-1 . CASSRQIGGYEQYF TGTGCCAGCAGCAGACAGATTGGGGGCTACGAGCAGTACTTC